The 25 T cell receptor beta chains below all came from one sample that was sequenced in a study of brain metastases from non-small cell lung cancer. Produced via immunoSEQ multiplex PCR; TCRdb's table is partial and in-frame only. The sample has several hundred clones; around 90% are singletons. The sample taken for sequencing was primary lung tumor tissue. These receptors originate from a donor over 35 with non-small cell lung cancer.

As to this clone: With a much larger clone just one base away, this may be a read error. The rearrangement links TRBV13 to TRBJ1-2, with 7 nucleotides matching TRBD1. The CDR3 has 16 amino acids. Germline-derived CDR1 and CDR2 are PRHDT and FYEKMQ (reference sequence). The CDR3 DNA follows: TGTGCCAGCAGCTACGGCCGACAGGGATCTAACTATGGCTACATCTTC. Encoded protein: CASSYGRQGSNYGYIF.

The chain links TRBV3-1 (or the pseudogene TRBV3-2) to TRBJ1-1, with D perhaps matching TRBD1 (5 bases). Germline V CDR1 and CDR2: LGHDT, YNNKEL (reference sequence). V was shortened by 1 base and J by 5 bases, with 17 bases between the two germline ends. CDR3 length: 16 amino acids. CDR3 in amino acids: CASSQGIGTAGTEAFF. The CDR3 bases are TGTGCCAGCAGCCAAGGAATTGGGACCGCGGGAACTGAAGCTTTCTTT.

The rearrangement links TRBV6-5 to TRBJ1-2; 7 nucleotides align to TRBD1. CDR3 size: 14 residues. The germline CDR1 and CDR2 sequences are MNHEY and SVGAGI. The trim removed 7 bases at V and 5 bases at J, leaving 10 bases unmatched. The DNA of the CDR3 is TGTGCCAGCACGGGCGACAGGGTAACTTATGGCTACACCTTC. It translates to CASTGDRVTYGYTF.

As for this clone: Its ends do not fully match the called genes, so a read error is possible. The chain is built from TRBV7-3 and TRBJ1-2; 11 bases map to TRBD1. The CDR3 is 15 amino acids. CDR1 and CDR2 (germline): SGHTA, FQGTGA. For the CDR3, the DNA is TGTGCCAGCAGCTTAGGACAGGGGGCCTACTATGGCTACACCTTT. Amino acid sequence: CASSLGQGAYYGYTF.

V gene TRBV3-1 (or the pseudogene TRBV3-2) combines with J gene TRBJ1-1; 7 nucleotides align to TRBD1. This CDR3 is built from 14 residues. Germline CDR1 is LGHDT and CDR2 is YNNKEL (reference sequence). V gave up 3 bases and J gave up 0 bases; unmatched junction bases: 1. CDR3 residues: CASSQGQLNTEAFF. CDR3 DNA sequence: TGTGCCAGCAGCCAGGGACAGCTGAACACTGAAGCTTTCTTT.

Details on this clone: An end of the junction does not agree with germline; a read error may underlie this. V gene TRBV5-1 combines with J gene TRBJ2-1, with TRBD2 matching over 9 bases. CDR3 length equals 15 residues. Germline V lookup: CDR1 SGHRS, CDR2 YFSETQ. The CDR3 nucleotides are TGTGCCAGCAGCACGGGACTAGCTGGTTTCAATGAGCAGTTCTTC. Translated, it gives CASSTGLAGFNEQFF. The full variable domain, completed using reference TRBV5-1 and TRBJ2-1, is KAGVTQTPRYLIKTRGQQVTLSCSPISGHRSVSWYQQTPGQGLQFLFEYFSETQRNKGNFPGRFSGRQFSNSRSEMNVSTLELGDSALYLCASSTGLAGFNEQFFGPGTRLTVL.

This chain links TRBV19 with TRBJ1-2; 9 nucleotides match TRBD1. With V trimmed by 5 bases and J by 8 bases, 6 bases remained unmatched. Germline V CDR1 and CDR2: LNHDA, SQIVND (reference sequence). The CDR3 has 13 amino acids. CDR3 amino acids: CASSPQGAQGYTF. For the CDR3, the DNA is TGTGCCAGTAGTCCACAGGGGGCGCAGGGCTACACCTTC.

This chain's CDR3 is CASSSRGWEQYF. In nucleotides, the CDR3 is TGTGCCAGCAGCTCTCGGGGGTGGGAGCAGTACTTC. V is TRBV5-6 and J is TRBJ2-7; the D gene is possibly TRBD2 (6 bases). Germline V gene sequence: CDR1 SGHDT, CDR2 YYEEEE. V dropped 3 bases and J dropped 7 bases, with 11 bases sitting between them. CDR3 length: 12 amino acids.

The chain links TRBV11-3 to TRBJ2-1; no definite D call. Trimming cost V 0 bases and J 4 bases, with 16 bases left between them. Germline V gives CDR1 SGHNT, CDR2 YENEEA. This CDR3 comprises 17 residues. CDR3 bases: TGTGCCAGCAGCTTAGATCATCCCGAAACATTATACAATGAGCAGTTCTTC. It encodes CASSLDHPETLYNEQFF.

The rearrangement uses TRBV24-1 and TRBJ2-1, with 10 bases aligning to TRBD2. With 2 bases clipped from V and 3 bases from J, the junction kept 9 bases outside the gene matches. Germline V gene lookup returns CDR1 KGHDR and CDR2 SFDVKD. This CDR3 spans 18 amino acids. The CDR3 loop reads CATSDSTQLAGRYNEQFF. The CDR3 DNA reads as TGTGCCACCAGTGATTCTACTCAACTAGCGGGACGCTACAATGAGCAGTTCTTC.

J is TRBJ1-1 and V is TRBV19, with TRBD1 matching 9 bases. The J segment lost 4 bases and the V segment lost 0 bases, leaving 9 bases of the junction unmatched. Germline V CDR1 and CDR2: LNHDA, SQIVND (reference sequence). The CDR3 length is 17 residues. CDR3 protein: CASSIDLRRDRATEAFF. The CDR3 DNA is TGTGCCAGTAGTATAGATCTTAGAAGGGACAGGGCCACTGAAGCTTTCTTT.

Concerning this clone itself: This specimen includes other DNA sequences encoding the same CDR3. The CDR3 is CASRDTASAEQYF. The CDR3 DNA is TGTGCCAGCAGGGATACAGCCTCGGCTGAGCAGTACTTC. The chain combines TRBV2 with TRBJ2-7; D ambiguous. Trimming pared 6 bases from V and 7 bases from J, leaving 16 bases between. CDR1 and CDR2 (germline): SNHLY, FYNNEI. The CDR3 totals 13 residues.

V usage is TRBV3-1 (or the pseudogene TRBV3-2) and J usage is TRBJ1-3; D gene ambiguous. The CDR3 is made up of 15 amino acids. Trimming removed 1 base at V and 0 bases at J, with 7 bases between. From germline, CDR1 is LGHDT and CDR2 YNNKEL (reference sequence). The chain's CDR3 is CASSQGSRSGNTIYF. In nucleotides, the CDR3 is TGTGCCAGCAGCCAAGGGAGCCGCTCTGGAAACACCATATATTTT.

For this clone: One junction end does not reproduce the germline sequence, and a read error may be involved. In the same sample, other DNA sequences code for this CDR3. The chain joins TRBV4-1 to TRBJ2-1; D is undetermined. Germline assignment: CDR1 MGHRA and CDR2 YSYEKL. This CDR3 region has 13 residues. CDR3 sequence: CASSQETSREQFF. The CDR3 bases are TGCGCTAGCAGCCAGGAAACGAGTCGTGAGCAGTTCTTC.

The chain joins TRBV4-3 to TRBJ1-3; D is ambiguous. This CDR3 spans 15 amino acids. CDR1 and CDR2 from the germline V gene are LGHNA and YSLEER. V dropped 0 bases and J dropped 3 bases, with 9 bases sitting between them. The CDR3 bases are TGCGCCAGCAGCCAAGACCTAGAACTTGGAAACACCATATATTTT. Its protein product is CASSQDLELGNTIYF.

The chain links TRBV5-8 to TRBJ2-5; no firm D call. The germline gives CDR1 SGHTS, CDR2 YDEGEE. Trimming left V 7 bases short and J 9 bases short, with 25 bases between. There are 15 residues in the CDR3. CDR3 protein: CASDVGRLRRVAQYF. DNA of the CDR3: TGTGCCAGCGACGTGGGCCGGCTGCGCCGGGTGGCCCAGTACTTC. The full variable domain, in which reference TRBV5-8 and TRBJ2-5 provide the parts outside the CDR3, is EAGVTQSPTHLIKTRGQQATLRCSPISGHTSVYWYQQALGLGLQFLLWYDEGEERNRGNFPPRFSGRQFPNYSSELNVNALELEDSALYLCASDVGRLRRVAQYFGPGTRLLVL.

The chain uses TRBV7-9 and TRBJ1-3, with D uncertain. Germline V CDR1 and CDR2: SEHNR, FQNEAQ (reference sequence). Deletions cut 1 base from V and 4 bases from J, with 8 bases between. There are 14 residues in the CDR3. CDR3 region: CASSLESGGNTIYF. The DNA for the CDR3 is TGTGCCAGCAGCTTAGAATCGGGAGGAAACACCATATATTTT.

This clone was seen once. The V gene is TRBV4-1, the J gene TRBJ1-2; D unresolved. CDR1 and CDR2 from the germline V gene are MGHRA and YSYEKL. The CDR3 covers 12 residues. V gave up 1 base and J gave up 6 bases, with 6 bases separating them. The chain's CDR3 is CASSQVQDGYTF. The DNA of the CDR3 is TGCGCCAGCAGCCAAGTCCAGGATGGCTACACCTTC.

CDR3 DNA sequence: TGTGCCATCAGTGAGTCGAGCCAGTTCTATGGCTACACCTTC. Its translation: CAISESSQFYGYTF. V and J are TRBV10-3 and TRBJ1-2; D is undetermined. Trimming removed 0 bases at V and 4 bases at J, with 9 bases between. This CDR3 region has 14 residues. The germline gives CDR1 ENHRY, CDR2 SYGVKD.

This chain links TRBV19 with TRBJ1-2, with 7 bases lining up with TRBD1. The V gene end was trimmed by 0 bases and the J gene end by 8 bases; junction bases not matched to a gene: 3. The CDR3 has 13 residues. Per germline, CDR1 LNHDA and CDR2 SQIVND (reference sequence). The CDR3 spells CASSIDRDRGYTF. The CDR3 coding sequence is TGTGCCAGTAGTATAGATAGGGACAGAGGCTACACCTTC.

The rearrangement joins TRBV5-4 to TRBJ2-3; a weak D match, TRBD2 (5 bases). CDR1 SGHNT and CDR2 YYREEE come from the germline V gene (reference sequence). V dropped 0 bases and J dropped 1 base, with 12 bases sitting between them. The CDR3 is 16 residues long. In DNA form, the CDR3 reads TGTGCCAGCAGCTTGGAGCCGGGAAGTCGCACAGATACGCAGTATTTT. Protein: CASSLEPGSRTDTQYF. Filled out from reference TRBV5-4 and TRBJ2-3, the complete variable domain reads ETGVTQSPTHLIKTRGQQVTLRCSSQSGHNTVSWYQQALGQGPQFIFQYYREEENGRGNFPPRFSGLQFPNYSSELNVNALELDDSALYLCASSLEPGSRTDTQYFGPGTRLTVL.

This chain links TRBV9 with TRBJ2-1, with TRBD2 matching over 8 bases. The CDR3 has 15 residues. The trim removed 0 bases at V and 3 bases at J, leaving 2 bases unmatched. Germline CDR1 is SGDLS and CDR2 is YYNGEE. The CDR3 DNA reads TGTGCCAGCAGCGTAGGACTAGCGAGCTACAATGAGCAGTTCTTC. It yields the protein CASSVGLASYNEQFF.

The CDR3: CASSPLQGFNQPQHF. DNA for the CDR3: TGTGCCAGCAGCCCCCTTCAGGGATTCAATCAGCCCCAGCATTTT. This rearrangement joins TRBV4-2 to TRBJ1-5; tentative D call: TRBD1 (5 bases). The germline V and J ends were trimmed by 4 bases and 3 bases, with 13 bases remaining between them. This CDR3 has 15 residues. The germline CDR1 and CDR2 sequences are LGHNA and YNFKEQ.

This sequence joins TRBV18 and TRBJ2-3; D gene uncertain. Germline CDR1 KGHSH, CDR2 LQKENI. V gave up 2 bases and J gave up 2 bases, with 2 bases separating them. This CDR3 region has 12 residues. CDR3 DNA sequence: TGTGCCAGCTCACCAGACACAGATACGCAGTATTTT. This translates into CASSPDTDTQYF.

The chain recombines TRBV19 with TRBJ1-6, with 7 bases matching TRBD1. J gave up 9 bases and V 3 bases, and 11 bases lay outside the gene matches. This CDR3 is built from 16 residues. The germline CDR1 and CDR2 sequences are LNHDA and SQIVND (reference sequence). The CDR3: CASSISPTGSSSPLHF. The CDR3 DNA reads TGTGCCAGTAGTATCTCTCCGACAGGGTCAAGTTCACCCCTCCACTTT.